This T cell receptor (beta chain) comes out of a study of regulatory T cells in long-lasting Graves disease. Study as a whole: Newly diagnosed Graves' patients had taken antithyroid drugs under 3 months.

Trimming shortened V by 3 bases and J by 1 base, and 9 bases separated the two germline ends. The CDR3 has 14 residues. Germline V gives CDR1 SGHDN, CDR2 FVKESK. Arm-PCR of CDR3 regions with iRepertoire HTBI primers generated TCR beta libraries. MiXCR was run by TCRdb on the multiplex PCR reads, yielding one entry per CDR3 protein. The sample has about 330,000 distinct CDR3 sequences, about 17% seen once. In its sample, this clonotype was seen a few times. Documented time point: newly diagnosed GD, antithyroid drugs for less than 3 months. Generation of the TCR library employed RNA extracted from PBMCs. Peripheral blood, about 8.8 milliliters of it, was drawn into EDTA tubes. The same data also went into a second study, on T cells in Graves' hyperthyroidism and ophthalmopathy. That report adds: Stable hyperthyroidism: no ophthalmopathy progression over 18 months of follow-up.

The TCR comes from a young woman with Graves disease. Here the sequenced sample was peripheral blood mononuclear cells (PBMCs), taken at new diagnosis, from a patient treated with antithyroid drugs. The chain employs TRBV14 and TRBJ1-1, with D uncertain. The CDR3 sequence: CASSHRLSNTEAFF. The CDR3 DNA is TGTGCCAGCAGCCACAGGTTGTCGAACACTGAAGCTTTCTTT.